In this sample, the clone carrying this T cell receptor (beta chain) turned up many times. Antigen specificity is unknown. Unique-molecular-identifier-tagged TCR beta cDNA libraries were used. One entry per CDR3 protein, called by TCRdb with MiXCR from the PCR reads. The sample carries 150,000 to 200,000 distinct CDR3 sequences, approximately 28% recorded once. This CDR3 is 15 amino acids long. Germline lookup yields CDR1 SGHRS and CDR2 YFSETQ. The trim removed 0 bases at V and 3 bases at J, leaving 2 bases unmatched. This sample is part of a study of post-analysis software for immune sequencing data. Findings and limits, study-wide: The five TRBV segments detected at higher frequency in patients than in controls included TRBV5-6, TRBV5-1 and TRBV20-1. For normalized Chao1 diversity, multiple sclerosis patients scored significantly lower than controls did.

This chain connects TRBV5-1 to TRBJ2-7, with TRBD1 identical over 11 bases. The sequenced sample consisted of blood. The clonotype was recovered from a girl under 18 with multiple sclerosis. This CDR3 is CASSLVGTGGYEQYF. The CDR3 coding sequence is TGCGCCAGCAGCTTGGTAGGGACAGGGGGCTACGAGCAGTACTTC.